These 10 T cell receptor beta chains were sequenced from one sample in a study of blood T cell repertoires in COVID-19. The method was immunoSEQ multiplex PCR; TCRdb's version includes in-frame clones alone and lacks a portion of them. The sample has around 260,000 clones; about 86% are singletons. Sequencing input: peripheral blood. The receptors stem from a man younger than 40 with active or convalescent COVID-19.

The CDR3 sequence: CASSPDRGLETQYF. In DNA, the CDR3 is TGTGCCAGCAGCCCAGACAGGGGGCTAGAGACCCAGTACTTC. The chain is built from TRBV7-7 and TRBJ2-5, with 10 bases that match TRBD1. The CDR3 extends over 14 amino acids. J was trimmed by 4 bases and V by 5 bases; bases with no gene match: 4. The germline V gene has CDR1 SSHAT and CDR2 FNYEAQ (reference sequence).

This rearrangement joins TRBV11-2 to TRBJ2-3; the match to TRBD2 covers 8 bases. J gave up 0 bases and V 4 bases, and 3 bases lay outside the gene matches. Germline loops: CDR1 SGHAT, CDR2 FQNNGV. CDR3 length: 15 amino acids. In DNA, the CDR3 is TGTGCCAGCAGCTATGGCGGGGGGAGCACAGATACGCAGTATTTT. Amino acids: CASSYGGGSTDTQYF.

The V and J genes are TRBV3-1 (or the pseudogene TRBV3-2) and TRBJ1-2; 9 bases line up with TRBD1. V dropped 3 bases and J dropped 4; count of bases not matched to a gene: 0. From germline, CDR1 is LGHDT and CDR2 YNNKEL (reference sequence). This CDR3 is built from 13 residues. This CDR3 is CASSQDRGYGYTF. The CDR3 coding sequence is TGTGCCAGCAGCCAGGACAGGGGCTATGGCTACACCTTC.

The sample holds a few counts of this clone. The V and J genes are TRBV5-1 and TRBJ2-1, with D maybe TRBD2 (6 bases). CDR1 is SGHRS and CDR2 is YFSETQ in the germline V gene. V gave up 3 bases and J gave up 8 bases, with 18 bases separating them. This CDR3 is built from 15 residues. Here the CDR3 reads CASSSLMGREDEQFF. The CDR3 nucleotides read TGCGCCAGCAGCTCCCTCATGGGCAGGGAGGATGAGCAGTTCTTC.

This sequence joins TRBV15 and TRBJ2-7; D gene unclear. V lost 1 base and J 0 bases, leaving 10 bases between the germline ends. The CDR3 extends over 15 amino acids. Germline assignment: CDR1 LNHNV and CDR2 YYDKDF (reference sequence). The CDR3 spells CATSRVGSSSYEQYF. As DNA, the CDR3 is TGTGCCACCAGCAGAGTCGGTTCGAGCTCCTACGAGCAGTACTTC. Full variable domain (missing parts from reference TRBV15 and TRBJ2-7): DAMVIQNPRYQVTQFGKPVTLSCSQTLNHNVMYWYQQKSSQAPKLLFHYYDKDFNNEADTPDNFQSRRPNTSFCFLDIRSPGLGDTAMYLCATSRVGSSSYEQYFGPGTRLTVT.

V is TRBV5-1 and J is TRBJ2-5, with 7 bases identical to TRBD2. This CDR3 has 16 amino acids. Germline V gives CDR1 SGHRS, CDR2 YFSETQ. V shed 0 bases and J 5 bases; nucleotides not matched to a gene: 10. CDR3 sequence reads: CASSLEGLGMTETQYF. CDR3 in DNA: TGCGCCAGCAGCTTGGAAGGACTAGGTATGACGGAGACCCAGTACTTC.

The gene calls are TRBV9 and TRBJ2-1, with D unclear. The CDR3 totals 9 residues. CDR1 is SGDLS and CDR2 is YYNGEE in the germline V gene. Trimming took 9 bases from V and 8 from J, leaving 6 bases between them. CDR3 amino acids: CATGDEQFF. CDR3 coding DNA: TGTGCCACCGGTGATGAGCAGTTCTTC.

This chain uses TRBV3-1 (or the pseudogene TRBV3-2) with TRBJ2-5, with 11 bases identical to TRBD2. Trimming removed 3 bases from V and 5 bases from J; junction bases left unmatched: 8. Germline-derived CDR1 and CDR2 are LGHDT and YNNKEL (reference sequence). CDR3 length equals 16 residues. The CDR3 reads CASSQLSGGGWETQYF. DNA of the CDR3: TGTGCCAGCAGCCAGCTTAGCGGGGGGGGTTGGGAGACCCAGTACTTC.

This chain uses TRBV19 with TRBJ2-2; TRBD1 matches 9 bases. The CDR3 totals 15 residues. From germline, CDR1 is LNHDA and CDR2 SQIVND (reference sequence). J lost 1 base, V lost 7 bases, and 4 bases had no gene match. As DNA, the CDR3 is TGTGCCAGTAAACGGGACAGGGAGAACACCGGGGAGCTGTTTTTT. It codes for CASKRDRENTGELFF. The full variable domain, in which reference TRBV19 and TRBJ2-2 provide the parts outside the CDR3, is DGGITQSPKYLFRKEGQNVTLSCEQNLNHDAMYWYRQDPGQGLRLIYYSQIVNDFQKGDIAEGYSVSREKKESFPLTVTSAQKNPTAFYLCASKRDRENTGELFFGEGSRLTVL.

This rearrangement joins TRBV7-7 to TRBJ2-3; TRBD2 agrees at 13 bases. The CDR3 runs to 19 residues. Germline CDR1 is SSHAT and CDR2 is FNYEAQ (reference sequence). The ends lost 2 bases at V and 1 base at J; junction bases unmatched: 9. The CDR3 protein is CASSLFRGLAGPRTDTQYF. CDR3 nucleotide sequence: TGTGCCAGCAGCTTATTCCGGGGACTAGCGGGGCCACGCACAGATACGCAGTATTTT.